This T cell receptor beta chain was profiled in a study of blood T cell repertoires in COVID-19. Overall study: Samples came from the United States, Italy and Spain, spanning acute and convalescent COVID-19. T cells, B-cell-depleted T cells, or PBMCs provided the cDNA or gDNA that served as material.

Authors' data handling: Reference gene primers were amplified, and this amplification served to estimate nucleated cell counts. Produced via immunoSEQ multiplex PCR; TCRdb's table is partial and in-frame only. V, J and clone size are taken as reported in that table, and D and trimming were inferred from the DNA itself. This table has about 100,000 clones, 82% appearing once. V was trimmed by 5 bases and J by 3 bases, leaving 10 bases between them. CDR1 and CDR2 (germline): SEHNR, FQNEAQ (reference sequence). This CDR3 has 14 residues. This clone was seen a single time. Sequencing was performed on peripheral blood. The chain uses TRBV7-9 and TRBJ1-4; no definite D call. The TCR originated in a man aged 60-69 years with acute or convalescent COVID-19. The CDR3 protein is CASSRERANEKLFF. CDR3 in DNA: TGTGCCAGCAGCCGGGAAAGGGCTAATGAAAAACTGTTTTTT.